This passage covers 13 T cell receptor beta chains from one sample sequenced in a study of T cell responses to AZD1222 COVID-19 vaccine. TCRdb's copy holds only in-frame clones and misses some; the assay was immunoSEQ multiplex PCR. Of fewer than 130,000 clones in the sample, just under 95% were seen once. Sequenced here: peripheral blood, sampled 28 days after the second AZD1222 dose. The source of these receptors is an adult who received the AZD1222 COVID-19 vaccine.

V usage is TRBV29-1 and J usage is TRBJ2-7; D may be TRBD2 (7 bases). V was trimmed by 6 bases and J by 4 bases, leaving 16 bases between them. Per the germline V gene, CDR1 is SQVTM and CDR2 is ANQGSEA. This CDR3 comprises 13 residues. CDR3 sequence reads: CSVDGGPGYEQYF. DNA of the CDR3: TGCAGCGTGGACGGGGGGCCGGGATACGAGCAGTACTTC.

This chain joins TRBV2 and TRBJ2-3, with TRBD2 matching 8 bases. The germline V gene has CDR1 SNHLY and CDR2 FYNNEI. The CDR3 has 18 amino acids. Losses at the gene ends were 2 bases for V and 3 bases for J; bases not matched to a gene: 13. CDR3 coding DNA: TGTGCCAGCAGTGAATTTGTGCTTGGCGGGGGGAAGACAGATACGCAGTATTTT. Translating it yields CASSEFVLGGGKTDTQYF.

The J gene is TRBJ1-4, the V gene TRBV6-6; unclear D gene. Germline-derived CDR1 and CDR2 are MNHNY and SVGAGI (reference sequence). V was shortened by 6 bases and J by 3 bases, with 5 bases between the two germline ends. This CDR3 has 12 residues. CDR3 nucleotides: TGTGCCAGCAGGTTATCTAATGAAAAACTGTTTTTT. It translates to CASRLSNEKLFF.

In regard to this clone: Sequence at one end of the junction differs from germline and may be a read error. This CDR3 reads CASSREGRGGTQYF. The DNA of the CDR3 is TGTGCTAGCAGCCGCGAGGGCCGGGGGGGGACCCAGTACTTC. This chain uses TRBV7-7 with TRBJ2-5, with 8 bases identical to TRBD2. CDR3 length: 14 residues. Germline values: CDR1 SSHAT, CDR2 FNYEAQ (reference sequence). The whole variable domain, filled in from reference TRBV7-7 and TRBJ2-5, reads GAGVSQSPRYKVTKRGQDVTLRCDPISSHATLYWYQQALGQGPEFLTYFNYEAQPDKSGLPSDRFSAERPEGSISTLTIQRTEQRDSAMYRCASSREGRGGTQYFGPGTRLLVL.

V is TRBV6-2 or TRBV6-3 and J is TRBJ1-1; TRBD1 agrees at 9 bases. The CDR3 is 16 amino acids. Germline CDR1 is MNHEY and CDR2 is SVGEGT. V dropped 1 base and J dropped 1; count of bases not matched to a gene: 4. The CDR3 bases are TGTGCCAGCAGTTACTATACAGGGGGCAGGAACACTGAAGCTTTCTTT. It translates to CASSYYTGGRNTEAFF.

Details on this clone: An end of the junction does not agree with germline; a read error may underlie this. The chain couples TRBV4-3 to TRBJ2-2, with 7 positions matching TRBD2. Germline V gene data show CDR1 as LGHNA and CDR2 as YSLEER. The length of the CDR3 is 17 residues. CDR3 region: CASSPFLGGENAGELFF. CDR3 DNA sequence: TGCGCCAGCAGCCCTTTCCTGGGGGGGGAGAACGCCGGGGAGCTGTTTTTT.

The rearrangement uses TRBV3-1 (or the pseudogene TRBV3-2) and TRBJ2-7, with 9 bases fitting TRBD1. CDR1 LGHDT and CDR2 YNNKEL come from the germline V gene (reference sequence). The CDR3 is 13 residues long. Trimming at V came to 6 bases and at J to 3 bases, leaving 3 bases not matched to a gene. The CDR3 DNA sequence: TGTGCCAGCAGGGACAGGGGACGCTACGAGCAGTACTTC. It codes for CASRDRGRYEQYF.

This rearrangement joins TRBV7-6 to TRBJ2-3, with 8 bases that match TRBD2. CDR1 is SGHVS, CDR2 FNYEAQ, per germline. Germline trimming cut 3 bases from V and 6 bases from J; bases unmatched to any gene: 14. This CDR3 has 17 residues. The CDR3 bases are TGTGCCAGCAGCTTCGGTGCGCGGGGGGTTCTCGCGGATACGCAGTATTTT. Residues: CASSFGARGVLADTQYF.

In nucleotides, the CDR3 is TGCAGCGCTAGTTGGGGGACCGGGGAGCTGTTTTTT. Protein sequence: CSASWGTGELFF. The V and J genes are TRBV29-1 and TRBJ2-2; D may correspond to TRBD1 or TRBD2 (5 bases each). The CDR3 is 12 residues long. Trimming left V 7 bases short and J 5 bases short, with 11 bases between. From germline, CDR1 is SQVTM and CDR2 ANQGSEA.

The rearrangement links TRBV19 to TRBJ2-5; 8 positions agree with TRBD1. CDR1 LNHDA and CDR2 SQIVND come from the germline V gene (reference sequence). The CDR3 contains 15 residues. After removal of 5 bases from V and 2 bases from J, the junction contained 7 bases not matched to a gene. For the CDR3, the DNA is TGTGCCAGTAGTTCCCAGAGACAGGGGCAAGAGACCCAGTACTTC. Amino acids: CASSSQRQGQETQYF.

The CDR3 nucleotides read TGTGCCAGCAGTTTCGGGGGACTTCCGCCCCAGCATTTT. Its protein product is CASSFGGLPPQHF. V is TRBV12-3 or TRBV12-4 and J is TRBJ1-5, with D possibly matching TRBD1 (5 bases). The CDR3 runs to 13 residues. V lost 3 bases, J lost 9 bases, and 12 bases lay in between.

The chain is built from TRBV6-5 and TRBJ1-5; perhaps TRBD1 as D (5 bases). V was clipped by 0 bases and J by 5 bases, with 11 bases between them. CDR1 and CDR2 from the germline V gene are MNHEY and SVGAGI. The length of the CDR3 is 15 residues. CDR3 loop: CASSYSSRVDQPQHF. In DNA, the CDR3 is TGTGCCAGCAGTTACTCGAGCAGGGTGGATCAGCCCCAGCATTTT.

This clone was observed once. The rearrangement uses TRBV6-2 or TRBV6-3 and TRBJ2-5; a possible D gene is TRBD1 (5 bases). The germline V gene encodes CDR1 MNHEY and CDR2 SVGEGT. V shed 0 bases and J shed 1 base, with 9 bases lying between them. This CDR3 has 15 amino acids. The CDR3 DNA sequence: TGTGCCAGCAGTTACTCTCCGACAGCCCAAGAGACCCAGTACTTC. Its translation: CASSYSPTAQETQYF.